A selection of T cell receptor beta chains follows, all from one sample in a study of T-cell reconstitution after alpha-beta-depleted transplantation in children. MiXCR, applied by TCRdb to the PCR reads, yields one record per CDR3 protein. The sample shows about 510,000 distinct CDR3 sequences, 9.5% to 12% of them seen only once. Sequences were derived from PBMCs, mostly from graft donor cells, sampled 180 days after TCRalphabeta/CD19-depleted stem cell transplant. These receptors were collected from a female patient aged 2 to 10 who had a stem cell transplant for aplastic anemia, so the T cells may come from the graft donor. Each CDR3 is given with its conserved first and last residue. The order of the fields is CDR3 protein, CDR3 DNA, clone size, J gene, V gene, D gene. The D gene is left open where the match is weak. Size values are once, few and many counts, or a class for expanded clones, and some rows have none.

cdr3_aa: CASSYSGLAGLPPYEQYF
cdr3_nt: TGTGCCAGCAGTTACTCAGGGCTAGCGGGGCTCCCTCCCTACGAGCAGTACTTC
clone_size: NA
j_call: TRBJ2-7
v_call: TRBV6-5
d_call: TRBD2

cdr3_aa: CASSLALSGRGNEQYF
cdr3_nt: TGTGCCAGCAGCTTGGCTCTTAGCGGGAGGGGCAACGAGCAGTACTTC
clone_size: few
j_call: TRBJ2-7
v_call: TRBV5-6
d_call: TRBD2

cdr3_aa: CASSLADYPEAFF
cdr3_nt: TGCGCCAGCAGCTTGGCGGATTATCCTGAAGCTTTCTTT
clone_size: few
j_call: TRBJ1-1
v_call: TRBV5-1
d_call: NA

cdr3_aa: CASSESDSGSETQYF
cdr3_nt: TGTGCCAGCAGTGAGTCTGATAGCGGGAGTGAGACCCAGTACTTC
clone_size: few
j_call: TRBJ2-5
v_call: TRBV2
d_call: TRBD2

cdr3_aa: CSVEDLTSGRAEETQYF
cdr3_nt: TGCAGCGTTGAAGATCTGACTAGCGGGAGGGCCGAGGAGACCCAGTACTTC
clone_size: NA
j_call: TRBJ2-5
v_call: TRBV29-1
d_call: TRBD2

cdr3_aa: CSARDATLAGGPETQYF
cdr3_nt: TGCAGTGCTAGAGATGCCACCCTAGCGGGAGGGCCGGAGACCCAGTACTTC
clone_size: few
j_call: TRBJ2-5
v_call: TRBV20-1
d_call: TRBD2

cdr3_aa: CASSLYPTRSSYNEQFF
cdr3_nt: TGTGCCAGCAGCTTGTACCCCACTAGGTCTTCCTACAATGAGCAGTTCTTC
clone_size: NA
j_call: TRBJ2-1
v_call: TRBV5-5
d_call: NA

cdr3_aa: CASSYYKTGGDTQYF
cdr3_nt: TGCGCCAGCAGCTATTATAAGACTGGCGGAGATACGCAGTATTTT
clone_size: NA
j_call: TRBJ2-3
v_call: TRBV4-3
d_call: NA

cdr3_aa: CASSLRSRTDTQYF
cdr3_nt: TGTGCCAGCAGCTTACGTAGCCGCACAGATACGCAGTATTTT
clone_size: few
j_call: TRBJ2-3
v_call: TRBV7-9
d_call: NA

cdr3_aa: CSAREIGDQPQHF
cdr3_nt: TGCAGTGCTAGAGAGATCGGTGATCAGCCCCAGCATTTT
clone_size: once
j_call: TRBJ1-5
v_call: TRBV20-1
d_call: NA

cdr3_aa: CASSFRLGAADVDTEAFF
cdr3_nt: TGTGCCAGCAGTTTTAGGTTAGGAGCGGCTGATGTCGACACTGAAGCTTTCTTT
clone_size: NA
j_call: TRBJ1-1
v_call: TRBV12-3/TRBV12-4
d_call: NA

cdr3_aa: CATSDRGRHQPQHF
cdr3_nt: TGTGCCACCAGTGATCGGGGGCGACATCAGCCCCAGCATTTT
clone_size: NA
j_call: TRBJ1-5
v_call: TRBV24-1
d_call: NA

cdr3_aa: CASSLSHGGYEQYF
cdr3_nt: TGTGCCAGCAGTTTGTCCCACGGAGGCTACGAGCAGTACTTC
clone_size: many
j_call: TRBJ2-7
v_call: TRBV27
d_call: NA

cdr3_aa: CASGSGGGPEKLFF
cdr3_nt: TGTGCCAGCGGATCAGGGGGAGGTCCTGAAAAACTGTTTTTT
clone_size: few
j_call: TRBJ1-4
v_call: TRBV28
d_call: TRBD1

cdr3_aa: CAISFRPGLSISSYNEQFF
cdr3_nt: TGTGCCATCAGTTTTCGCCCAGGGCTGTCGATTAGCTCCTACAATGAGCAGTTCTTC
clone_size: NA
j_call: TRBJ2-1
v_call: TRBV12-3/TRBV12-4
d_call: NA

cdr3_aa: CATSRERLAGNTGELFF
cdr3_nt: TGTGCCACCAGCAGGGAGAGACTAGCGGGAAATACCGGGGAGCTGTTTTTT
clone_size: NA
j_call: TRBJ2-2
v_call: TRBV24-1
d_call: TRBD2

cdr3_aa: CASSLQGDGETQYF
cdr3_nt: TGTGCCAGCAGCCTACAGGGGGATGGAGAGACCCAGTACTTC
clone_size: few
j_call: TRBJ2-5
v_call: TRBV5-8
d_call: TRBD1

cdr3_aa: CSARAGLSGYTF
cdr3_nt: TGCAGTGCTAGGGCGGGATTAAGCGGCTACACCTTC
clone_size: few
j_call: TRBJ1-2
v_call: TRBV20-1
d_call: NA

cdr3_aa: CASSLARGGVNSPLHF
cdr3_nt: TGTGCCAGCAGCTTAGCGCGTGGGGGGGTTAATTCACCCCTCCACTTT
clone_size: NA
j_call: TRBJ1-6
v_call: TRBV7-2
d_call: NA

cdr3_aa: CASSGASGREKFF
cdr3_nt: TGTGCCAGCAGTGGGGCTAGCGGGAGGGAAAAGTTCTTC
clone_size: few
j_call: TRBJ2-1
v_call: TRBV2
d_call: TRBD2

cdr3_aa: CASSVGTEGTGELFF
cdr3_nt: TGTGCCAGCAGCGTAGGAACTGAGGGCACCGGGGAGCTGTTTTTT
clone_size: many
j_call: TRBJ2-2
v_call: TRBV9
d_call: NA

cdr3_aa: CASSHIRGHVDYEQYF
cdr3_nt: TGTGCCAGCTCGCATATCAGGGGGCATGTAGACTACGAGCAGTACTTC
clone_size: NA
j_call: TRBJ2-7
v_call: TRBV18
d_call: TRBD1

cdr3_aa: CASSEPDTSPLHF
cdr3_nt: TGTGCCAGCAGTGAACCCGACACTTCACCCCTCCACTTT
clone_size: few
j_call: TRBJ1-6
v_call: TRBV25-1
d_call: NA

cdr3_aa: CASSEDILRTEAFF
cdr3_nt: TGTGCCAGCAGCGAGGACATTCTGAGGACTGAAGCTTTCTTT
clone_size: NA
j_call: TRBJ1-1
v_call: TRBV9
d_call: NA

cdr3_aa: CASSLSPILYEQYF
cdr3_nt: TGTGCCAGCAGTTTATCCCCGATTTTGTACGAGCAGTACTTC
clone_size: NA
j_call: TRBJ2-7
v_call: TRBV28
d_call: NA

cdr3_aa: CASSETGARRSPLHF
cdr3_nt: TGTGCCAGCAGTGAGACAGGGGCCCGGCGGTCACCCCTCCACTTT
clone_size: NA
j_call: TRBJ1-6
v_call: TRBV28
d_call: TRBD1

cdr3_aa: CASSPDRGGGQPQHF
cdr3_nt: TGTGCCAGCAGCCCCGACAGGGGAGGTGGTCAGCCCCAGCATTTT
clone_size: NA
j_call: TRBJ1-5
v_call: TRBV11-2
d_call: TRBD1

cdr3_aa: CASSSRTRGDEQYF
cdr3_nt: TGTGCCAGCAGTTCTAGGACGAGAGGCGACGAGCAGTACTTC
clone_size: NA
j_call: TRBJ2-7
v_call: TRBV7-9
d_call: NA

cdr3_aa: CASSLVSRASGRADTQYF
cdr3_nt: TGTGCCAGCAGTTTGGTTTCACGGGCTAGCGGGAGAGCAGATACGCAGTATTTT
clone_size: few
j_call: TRBJ2-3
v_call: TRBV12-3/TRBV12-4
d_call: TRBD2

cdr3_aa: CASSQDSAKGRELFF
cdr3_nt: TGTGCCAGCAGCCAAGATTCCGCGAAAGGCCGGGAGCTGTTTTTT
clone_size: NA
j_call: TRBJ2-2
v_call: TRBV14
d_call: NA

cdr3_aa: CSVGLPHTIYF
cdr3_nt: TGCAGCGTTGGGCTACCCCACACCATATATTTT
clone_size: few
j_call: TRBJ1-3
v_call: TRBV29-1
d_call: NA

cdr3_aa: CASSQGNRIYTYEQYF
cdr3_nt: TGTGCCAGCAGCCAAGGGAACAGGATATATACCTACGAGCAGTACTTC
clone_size: NA
j_call: TRBJ2-7
v_call: TRBV3-1
d_call: NA

cdr3_aa: CALGTGGSYEQYF
cdr3_nt: TGTGCCCTCGGGACAGGGGGCTCCTACGAGCAGTACTTC
clone_size: NA
j_call: TRBJ2-7
v_call: TRBV10-3
d_call: TRBD1

cdr3_aa: CATSRAGADEQFF
cdr3_nt: TGTGCCACCAGCAGAGCGGGCGCGGATGAGCAGTTCTTC
clone_size: NA
j_call: TRBJ2-1
v_call: TRBV15
d_call: NA

cdr3_aa: CSAARGVLYEQYF
cdr3_nt: TGCAGTGCTGCCAGGGGGGTTCTCTACGAGCAGTACTTC
clone_size: NA
j_call: TRBJ2-7
v_call: TRBV20-1
d_call: NA

cdr3_aa: CASSWREVQLNEQFF
cdr3_nt: TGTGCCAGCAGCTGGCGGGAAGTACAATTAAATGAGCAGTTCTTC
clone_size: few
j_call: TRBJ2-1
v_call: TRBV14
d_call: NA

cdr3_aa: CSATGGVPGEQYF
cdr3_nt: TGCAGTGCTACCGGGGGAGTCCCGGGCGAGCAGTACTTC
clone_size: many
j_call: TRBJ2-7
v_call: TRBV20-1
d_call: NA

cdr3_aa: CAISEGPEQYF
cdr3_nt: TGTGCCATCAGTGAGGGGCCCGAGCAGTACTTC
clone_size: few
j_call: TRBJ2-7
v_call: TRBV10-3
d_call: NA

cdr3_aa: CASSHPHGGQNTGELFF
cdr3_nt: TGTGCCAGCAGCCACCCCCATGGAGGACAAAACACCGGGGAGCTGTTTTTT
clone_size: NA
j_call: TRBJ2-2
v_call: TRBV7-9
d_call: NA

cdr3_aa: CAISEKPGHVTDTQYF
cdr3_nt: TGTGCCATCAGTGAGAAACCGGGACATGTTACAGATACGCAGTATTTT
clone_size: NA
j_call: TRBJ2-3
v_call: TRBV10-3
d_call: NA

cdr3_aa: CATQWGGVNSQPQHF
cdr3_nt: TGTGCCACCCAATGGGGGGGAGTTAATAGTCAGCCCCAGCATTTT
clone_size: NA
j_call: TRBJ1-5
v_call: TRBV28
d_call: NA